This T cell receptor beta chain was recorded in a study of OX40 agonist ivuxolimab in advanced cancers. For context, the study as a whole: Ivuxolimab was an agonistic, fully human IgG2 monoclonal antibody directed against OX40 (CD134), a costimulatory receptor. Intravenous ivuxolimab was administered to patients every 2 weeks at six dose levels: 0.01, 0.1, 0.3, 1.5, 3 and 10 mg/kg. Of the roughly 51 dose-escalation patients, hepatocellular carcinoma was present in roughly 19, melanoma in roughly 15, renal cell carcinoma in 9 and head and neck cancer in 9. In the dose-escalation cohort, about four fifths of patients were male, and the mean age was around 65 years with a range of about 20 to 80. Patients were allowed to have had prior anti-PD-1, anti-PD-L1 or anti-CTLA-4 therapy, and approximately 40% of the dose-escalation patients had previously received checkpoint inhibitors. Partial responses occurred in three dose-escalation patients, of whom one had hepatocellular carcinoma and two had cutaneous melanoma. Peripheral TCRbeta sequencing aimed to test whether ivuxolimab altered TCR sequence diversity and caused clonal T-cell expansion. The paper reports the monotherapy dose-escalation portion (N of about 54 patients) of the phase I ivuxolimab trial. Paper-wide results and their limitations: Low levels of normalized T-cell clonal expansion were also seen in some patients who did not respond. In the 0.1-3.0 mg/kg groups, partial responders had among the lowest normalized peripheral clonal expansion, particularly in CD8+ T cells. The antigen specificity of the peripheral T cells that underwent clonal expansion was not determined. At doses of 0.1 to 3.0 mg/kg, clonal expansion of both CD4+ and CD8+ blood T cells was observed from baseline to week 6. After ivuxolimab, CD8+ T cells had more expanded clones than CD4+ T cells on average.

The V and J ends are trimmed by 6 bases and 3 bases, leaving 9 bases between them. The cysteine opens and the phenylalanine closes a CDR3 of 12 amino acids. Only CDR3 DNA is held: 36 bases, read in frame from base 1. According to the germline V gene (reference sequence), CDR1 reads MNHNY and CDR2 reads SVGAGI. To sequence the TCRbeta CDR3 region, genomic DNA was isolated from the sorted cells. The immunoSEQ Assay was used to sequence the TCRbeta CDR3 regions. TCRdb took over this immuneACCESS table, retaining in-frame rearrangements with V and J assigned. Such tables are incomplete; in checked studies, under half of the missing clones stem from an unresolved V gene, and the remainder is unexplained. The sample contains about 65,000 clones, 91% of them found a single time. The biggest ten clones account for under 2% of the sample. Patients with autoimmune disease history or receiving systemic immunosuppression were excluded from the trial. Peripheral blood for TCR sequencing was collected from all dose cohorts at baseline, on cycle 4 day 1, and on cycle 7 day 1. Samples came from an open-label, multicenter, first-in-human phase I dose-escalation trial of ivuxolimab. Adults with locally advanced or metastatic melanoma, renal cell carcinoma, hepatocellular carcinoma or head and neck squamous cell carcinoma were enrolled in the trial. Before TCR sequencing, CD4+ T cells and CD8+ T cells were sorted from peripheral blood as separate populations.

A note on this clone: Its specific antigen is unknown. Nothing much larger sits one base from this clone, and base qualities are not available.

Specimen: CD4+ or CD8+ T cells sorted from blood, collected in a trial of the OX40 agonist ivuxolimab. The chain is encoded by TRBV6-6 joined to TRBJ2-7; the D segment cannot be called with confidence. The sequence was obtained from an adult with an advanced solid tumor such as melanoma, head and neck, liver or kidney cancer. In nucleotides, the sequence is TGTGCCAGCAGCCAGGACGGCTACGAGCAGTACTTC. It encodes CASSQDGYEQYF.